The 2 T cell receptor beta chains below all came from one sample that was sequenced in a study of blood T cell repertoires in COVID-19. The repertoire was sequenced with immunoSEQ multiplex PCR; TCRdb's copy has only in-frame clones and lacks some. The table includes 540,000 or so clones, about 89% detected once. Sequencing was done on a sample of peripheral blood. These receptors originate from a woman between 45 and 65 years old with COVID-19, enrolled during active disease.

The chain carries TRBV9 and TRBJ1-6; TRBD1 agrees at 7 bases. The germline V gene has CDR1 SGDLS and CDR2 YYNGEE. The CDR3 is made up of 14 amino acids. With 5 bases clipped from V and 8 bases from J, the junction kept 7 bases outside the gene matches. The CDR3 bases are TGTGCCAGCAGTCGAGGGGGCTCGGATTCACCCCTCCACTTT. It is translated as CASSRGGSDSPLHF. Full variable domain (remainder filled in from reference TRBV9 and TRBJ1-6): DSGVTQTPKHLITATGQRVTLRCSPRSGDLSVYWYQQSLDQGLQFLIQYYNGEERAKGNILERFSAQQFPDLHSELNLSSLELGDSALYFCASSRGGSDSPLHFGNGTRLTVT.

The V call is TRBV6-5, the J call TRBJ1-1, with a weak D call TRBD1 (5 bases). Per germline, CDR1 MNHEY and CDR2 SVGAGI. This CDR3 is built from 15 residues. Between the trimmed V and J ends, which lost 6 bases and 4 bases, there was a span of 18 bases. The CDR3: CASSRSGRGITEAFF. The CDR3 DNA sequence: TGTGCCAGCAGCCGATCCGGAAGGGGAATCACTGAAGCTTTCTTT.